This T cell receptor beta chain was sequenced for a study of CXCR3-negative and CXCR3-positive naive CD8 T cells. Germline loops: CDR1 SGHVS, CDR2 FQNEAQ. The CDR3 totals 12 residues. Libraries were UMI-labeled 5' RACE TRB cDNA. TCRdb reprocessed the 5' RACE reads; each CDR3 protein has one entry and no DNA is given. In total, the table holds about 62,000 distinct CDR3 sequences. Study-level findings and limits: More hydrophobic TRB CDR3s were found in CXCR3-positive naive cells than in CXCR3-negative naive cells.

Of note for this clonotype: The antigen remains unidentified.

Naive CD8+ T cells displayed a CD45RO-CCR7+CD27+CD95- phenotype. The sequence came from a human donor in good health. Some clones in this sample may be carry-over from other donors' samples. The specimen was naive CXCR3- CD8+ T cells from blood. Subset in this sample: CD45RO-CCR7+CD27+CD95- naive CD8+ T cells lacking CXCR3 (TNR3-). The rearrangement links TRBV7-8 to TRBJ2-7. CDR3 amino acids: CASSFGSLEQYF.